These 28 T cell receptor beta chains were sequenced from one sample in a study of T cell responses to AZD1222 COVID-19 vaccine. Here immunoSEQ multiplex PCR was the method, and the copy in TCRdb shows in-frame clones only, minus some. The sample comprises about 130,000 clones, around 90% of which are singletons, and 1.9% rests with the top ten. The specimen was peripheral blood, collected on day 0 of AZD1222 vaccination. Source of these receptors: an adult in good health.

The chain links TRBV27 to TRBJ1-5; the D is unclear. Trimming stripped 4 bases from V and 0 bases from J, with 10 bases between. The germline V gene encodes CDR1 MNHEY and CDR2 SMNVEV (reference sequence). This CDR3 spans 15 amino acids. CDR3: CASSWSRTSNQPQHF. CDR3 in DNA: TGTGCCAGCAGTTGGTCACGGACTAGCAATCAGCCCCAGCATTTT.

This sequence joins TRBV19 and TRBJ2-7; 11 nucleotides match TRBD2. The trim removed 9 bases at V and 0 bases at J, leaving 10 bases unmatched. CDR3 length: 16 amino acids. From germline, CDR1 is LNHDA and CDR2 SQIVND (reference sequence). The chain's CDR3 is CASRRLAGMGSYEQYF. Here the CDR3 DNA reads TGTGCCAGCCGAAGACTAGCGGGGATGGGCTCCTACGAGCAGTACTTC.

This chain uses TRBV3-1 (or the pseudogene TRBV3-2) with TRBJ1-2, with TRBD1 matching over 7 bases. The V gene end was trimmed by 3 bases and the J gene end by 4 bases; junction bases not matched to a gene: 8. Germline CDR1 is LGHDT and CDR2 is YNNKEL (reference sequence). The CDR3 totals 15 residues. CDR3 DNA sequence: TGTGCCAGCAGCCAGAGTACAGGGGTTGGCTATGGCTACACCTTC. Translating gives CASSQSTGVGYGYTF.

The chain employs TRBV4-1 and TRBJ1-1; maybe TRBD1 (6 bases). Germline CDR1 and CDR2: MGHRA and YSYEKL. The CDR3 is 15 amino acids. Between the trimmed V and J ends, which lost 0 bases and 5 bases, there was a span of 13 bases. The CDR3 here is CASSQDGQGFTEAFF. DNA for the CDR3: TGCGCCAGCAGCCAAGATGGGCAGGGGTTTACTGAAGCTTTCTTT.

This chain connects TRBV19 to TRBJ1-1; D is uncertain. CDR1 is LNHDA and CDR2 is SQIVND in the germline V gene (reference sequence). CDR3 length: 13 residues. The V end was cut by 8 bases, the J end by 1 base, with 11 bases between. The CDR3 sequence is CASAEGGNTEAFF. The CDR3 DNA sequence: TGTGCCAGTGCGGAAGGAGGGAACACTGAAGCTTTCTTT.

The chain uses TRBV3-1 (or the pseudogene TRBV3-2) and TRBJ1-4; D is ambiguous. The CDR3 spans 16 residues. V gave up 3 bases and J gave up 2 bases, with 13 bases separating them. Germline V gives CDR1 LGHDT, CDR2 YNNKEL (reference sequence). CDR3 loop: CASSQGGNPTNEKLFF. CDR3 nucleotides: TGTGCCAGCAGCCAGGGAGGTAATCCGACTAATGAAAAACTGTTTTTT.

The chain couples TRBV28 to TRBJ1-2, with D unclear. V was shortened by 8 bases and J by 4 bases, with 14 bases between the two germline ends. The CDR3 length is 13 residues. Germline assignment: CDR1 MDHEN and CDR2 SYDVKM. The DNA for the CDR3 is TGTGCCAGCGGCACCCAAACACTCTATGGCTACACCTTC. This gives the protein CASGTQTLYGYTF.

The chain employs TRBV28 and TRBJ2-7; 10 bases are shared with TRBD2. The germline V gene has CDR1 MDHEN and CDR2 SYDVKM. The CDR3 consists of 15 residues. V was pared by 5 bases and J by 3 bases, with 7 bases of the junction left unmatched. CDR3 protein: CASSTSGRARYEQYF. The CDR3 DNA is TGTGCCAGCAGTACGAGCGGGAGGGCCCGCTACGAGCAGTACTTC.

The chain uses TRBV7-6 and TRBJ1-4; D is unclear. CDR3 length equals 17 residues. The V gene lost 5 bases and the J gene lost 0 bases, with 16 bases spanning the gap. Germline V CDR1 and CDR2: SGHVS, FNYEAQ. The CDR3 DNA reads TGTGCCAGCAGCCAGAGGACGGGAGCCTCAACTAATGAAAAACTGTTTTTT. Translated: CASSQRTGASTNEKLFF.

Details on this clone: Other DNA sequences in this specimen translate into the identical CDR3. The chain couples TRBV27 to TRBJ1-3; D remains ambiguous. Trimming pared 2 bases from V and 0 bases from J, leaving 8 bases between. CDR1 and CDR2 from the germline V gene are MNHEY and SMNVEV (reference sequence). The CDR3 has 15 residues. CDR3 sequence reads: CASSLNGVSGNTIYF. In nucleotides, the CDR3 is TGTGCCAGCAGTTTAAACGGAGTCTCTGGAAACACCATATATTTT.

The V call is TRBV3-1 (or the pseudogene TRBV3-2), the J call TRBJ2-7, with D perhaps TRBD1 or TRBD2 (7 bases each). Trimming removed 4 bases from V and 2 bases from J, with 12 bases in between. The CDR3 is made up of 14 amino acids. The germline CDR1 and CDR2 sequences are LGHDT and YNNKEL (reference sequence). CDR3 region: CASSPQGGPYEQYF. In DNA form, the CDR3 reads TGTGCCAGCAGCCCCCAGGGGGGGCCCTACGAGCAGTACTTC.

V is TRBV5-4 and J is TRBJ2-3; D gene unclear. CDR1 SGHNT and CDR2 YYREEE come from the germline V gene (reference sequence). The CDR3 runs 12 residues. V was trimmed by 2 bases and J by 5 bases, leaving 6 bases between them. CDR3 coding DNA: TGTGCCAGCAGCTTCGCTGAAGATACGCAGTATTTT. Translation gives CASSFAEDTQYF.

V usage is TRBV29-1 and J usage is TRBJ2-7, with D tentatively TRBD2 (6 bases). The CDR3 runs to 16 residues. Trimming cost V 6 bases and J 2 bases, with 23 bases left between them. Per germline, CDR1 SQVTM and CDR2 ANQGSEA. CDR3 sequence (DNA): TGCAGCGTGGGGGGTGGATTTTTCGGTGGCCCCTACGAGCAGTACTTC. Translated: CSVGGGFFGGPYEQYF.

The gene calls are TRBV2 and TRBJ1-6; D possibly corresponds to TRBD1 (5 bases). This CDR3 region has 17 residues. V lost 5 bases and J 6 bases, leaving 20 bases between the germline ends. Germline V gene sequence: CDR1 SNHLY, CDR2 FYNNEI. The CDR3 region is CASSKGTDGTRNSPLHF. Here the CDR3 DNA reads TGTGCCAGCAGTAAAGGGACCGATGGGACGCGTAATTCACCCCTCCACTTT.

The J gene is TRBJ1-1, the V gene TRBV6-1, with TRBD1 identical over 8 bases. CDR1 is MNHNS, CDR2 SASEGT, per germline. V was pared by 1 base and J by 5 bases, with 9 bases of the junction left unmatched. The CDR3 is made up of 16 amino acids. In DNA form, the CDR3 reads TGTGCCAGCAGTGAAGGAGACAGGGGAATAGGGACTGAAGCTTTCTTT. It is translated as CASSEGDRGIGTEAFF.

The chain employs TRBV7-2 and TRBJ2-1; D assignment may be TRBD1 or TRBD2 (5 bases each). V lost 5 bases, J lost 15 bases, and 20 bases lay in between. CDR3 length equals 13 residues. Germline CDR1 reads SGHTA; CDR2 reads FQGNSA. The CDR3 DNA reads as TGTGCCAGCAGCCCCTTGGAGGTCAGGGCGGGGTTCTTC. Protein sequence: CASSPLEVRAGFF.

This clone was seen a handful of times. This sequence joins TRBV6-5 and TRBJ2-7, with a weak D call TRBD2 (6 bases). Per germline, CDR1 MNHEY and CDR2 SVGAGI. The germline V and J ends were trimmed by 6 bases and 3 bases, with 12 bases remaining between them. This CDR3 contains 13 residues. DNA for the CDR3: TGTGCCAGCAGGCCCGGGGGAAACTACGAGCAGTACTTC. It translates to CASRPGGNYEQYF.

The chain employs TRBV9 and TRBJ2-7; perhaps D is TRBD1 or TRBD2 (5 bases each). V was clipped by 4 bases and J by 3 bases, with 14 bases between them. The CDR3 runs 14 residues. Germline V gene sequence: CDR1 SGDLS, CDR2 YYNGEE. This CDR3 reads CASSPRDGIYEQYF. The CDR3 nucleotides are TGTGCCAGCAGCCCAAGGGACGGAATCTACGAGCAGTACTTC.

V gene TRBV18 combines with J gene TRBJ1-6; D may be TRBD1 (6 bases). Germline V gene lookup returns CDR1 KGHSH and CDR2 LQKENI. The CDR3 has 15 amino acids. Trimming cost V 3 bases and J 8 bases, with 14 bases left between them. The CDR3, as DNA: TGTGCCAGCTCACCCTTCACAGGGTTGGATTCACCCCTCCACTTT. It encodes CASSPFTGLDSPLHF.

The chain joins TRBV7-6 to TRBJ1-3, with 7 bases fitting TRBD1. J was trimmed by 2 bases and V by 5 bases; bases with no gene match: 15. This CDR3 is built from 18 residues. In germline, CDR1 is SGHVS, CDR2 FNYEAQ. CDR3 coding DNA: TGTGCCAGCAGCCCCCTAACCGCGACAGGGCTACCTGGAAACACCATATATTTT. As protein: CASSPLTATGLPGNTIYF. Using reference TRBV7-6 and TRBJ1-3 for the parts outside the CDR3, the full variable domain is GAGVSQSPRYKVTKRGQDVALRCDPISGHVSLYWYRQALGQGPEFLTYFNYEAQQDKSGLPNDRFSAERPEGSISTLTIQRTEQRDSAMYRCASSPLTATGLPGNTIYFGEGSWLTVV.

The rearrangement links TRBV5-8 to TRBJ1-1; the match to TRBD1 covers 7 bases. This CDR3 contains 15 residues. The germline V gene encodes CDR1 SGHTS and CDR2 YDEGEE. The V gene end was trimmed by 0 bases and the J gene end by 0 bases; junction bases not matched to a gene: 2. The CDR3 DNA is TGTGCCAGCAGCTTGGGGACAGGTCTGAACACTGAAGCTTTCTTT. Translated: CASSLGTGLNTEAFF.

The CDR3 is CAISEFQTGGKAFF. For the CDR3, the DNA is TGTGCCATCAGTGAGTTCCAGACAGGGGGTAAAGCTTTCTTT. The genes are TRBV10-3 and TRBJ1-1; 9 bases are a match to TRBD1. Looked up from germline, CDR1 is ENHRY and CDR2 is SYGVKD. V dropped 1 base and J dropped 9; count of bases not matched to a gene: 6. The CDR3 has 14 residues.

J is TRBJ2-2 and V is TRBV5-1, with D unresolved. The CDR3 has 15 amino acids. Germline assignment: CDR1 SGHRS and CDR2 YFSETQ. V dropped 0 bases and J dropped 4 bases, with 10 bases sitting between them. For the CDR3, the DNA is TGCGCCAGCAGCTTGGACGGTTATGCCACCGGGGAGCTGTTTTTT. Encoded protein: CASSLDGYATGELFF.

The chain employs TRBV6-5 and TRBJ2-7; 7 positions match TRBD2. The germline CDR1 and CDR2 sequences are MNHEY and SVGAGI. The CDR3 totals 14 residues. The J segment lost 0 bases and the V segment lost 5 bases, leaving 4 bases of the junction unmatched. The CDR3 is CASSHTSDSYEQYF. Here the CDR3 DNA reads TGTGCCAGCAGTCATACTAGCGACTCCTACGAGCAGTACTTC.

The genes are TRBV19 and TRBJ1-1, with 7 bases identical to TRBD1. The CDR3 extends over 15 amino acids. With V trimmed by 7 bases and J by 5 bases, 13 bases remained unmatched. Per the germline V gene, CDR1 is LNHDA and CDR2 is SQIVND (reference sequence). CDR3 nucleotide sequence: TGTGCCAGTACTCAGCACAGGGGATCGGAAACTGAAGCTTTCTTT. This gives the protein CASTQHRGSETEAFF. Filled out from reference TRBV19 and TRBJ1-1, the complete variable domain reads DGGITQSPKYLFRKEGQNVTLSCEQNLNHDAMYWYRQDPGQGLRLIYYSQIVNDFQKGDIAEGYSVSREKKESFPLTVTSAQKNPTAFYLCASTQHRGSETEAFFGQGTRLTVV.

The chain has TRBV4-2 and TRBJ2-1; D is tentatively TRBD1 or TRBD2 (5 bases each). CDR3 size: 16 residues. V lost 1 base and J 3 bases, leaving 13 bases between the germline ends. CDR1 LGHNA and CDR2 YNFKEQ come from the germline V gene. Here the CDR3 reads CASSQGGRLRYNEQFF. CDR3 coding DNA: TGTGCCAGCAGCCAAGGGGGGAGACTACGCTACAATGAGCAGTTCTTC.

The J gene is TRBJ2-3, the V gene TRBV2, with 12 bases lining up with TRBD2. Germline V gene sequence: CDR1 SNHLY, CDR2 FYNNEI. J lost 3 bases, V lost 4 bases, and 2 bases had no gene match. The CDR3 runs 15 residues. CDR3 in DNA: TGTGCCAGCAGTGCCGGACTAGCGGGAACAGATACGCAGTATTTT. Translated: CASSAGLAGTDTQYF.

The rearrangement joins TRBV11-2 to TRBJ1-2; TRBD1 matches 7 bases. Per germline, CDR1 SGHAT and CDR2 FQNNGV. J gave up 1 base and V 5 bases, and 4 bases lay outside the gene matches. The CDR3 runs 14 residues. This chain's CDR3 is CASSPGDSNYGYTF. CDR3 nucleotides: TGTGCCAGCAGCCCTGGGGACAGTAACTATGGCTACACCTTC. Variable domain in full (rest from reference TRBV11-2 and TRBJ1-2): EAGVAQSPRYKIIEKRQSVAFWCNPISGHATLYWYQQILGQGPKLLIQFQNNGVVDDSQLPKDRFSAERLKGVDSTLKIQPAKLEDSAVYLCASSPGDSNYGYTFGSGTRLTVV.